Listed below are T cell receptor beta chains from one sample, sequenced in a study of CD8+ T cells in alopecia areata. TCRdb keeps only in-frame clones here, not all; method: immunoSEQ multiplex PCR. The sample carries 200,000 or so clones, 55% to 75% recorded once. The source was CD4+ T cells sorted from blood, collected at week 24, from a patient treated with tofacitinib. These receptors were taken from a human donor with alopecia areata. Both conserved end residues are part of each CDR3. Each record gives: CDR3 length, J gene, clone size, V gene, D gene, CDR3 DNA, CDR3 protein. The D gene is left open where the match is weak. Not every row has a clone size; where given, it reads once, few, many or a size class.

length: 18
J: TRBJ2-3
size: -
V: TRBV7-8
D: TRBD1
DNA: TGTGCCAGCAGCTCCCACTCCACAGGGGTAGGAGGCACAGATACGCAGTATTTT
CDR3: CASSSHSTGVGGTDTQYF

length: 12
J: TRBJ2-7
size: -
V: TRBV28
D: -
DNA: TGTGCCAGCAGTTTAATATCCTACGAGCAGTACTTC
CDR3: CASSLISYEQYF

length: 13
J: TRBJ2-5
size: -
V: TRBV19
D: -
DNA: TGTGCCAGTAGTTCCGGGGAACAAGAGACCCAGTACTTC
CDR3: CASSSGEQETQYF

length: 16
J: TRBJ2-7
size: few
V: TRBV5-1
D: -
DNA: TGCGCCAGCAGCTTGGGACTGCAAATCAGCTCCTACGAGCAGTACTTC
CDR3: CASSLGLQISSYEQYF

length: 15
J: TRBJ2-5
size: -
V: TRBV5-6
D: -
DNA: TGTGCCAGCCTCCTGAGGACCTGGGGGCAAGAGACCCAGTACTTC
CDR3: CASLLRTWGQETQYF

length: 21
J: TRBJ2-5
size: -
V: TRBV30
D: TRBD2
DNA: TGTGCCTGGAGTGAAATGCCGGGGACCTGGACTAGCGGGAGGGCCTGGGAGACCCAGTACTTC
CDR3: CAWSEMPGTWTSGRAWETQYF

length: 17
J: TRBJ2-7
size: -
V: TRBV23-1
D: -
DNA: TGCGCCAGCAGTCGCCAGGTTTTGGGGGCTACCCCCTACGAGCAGTACTTC
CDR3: CASSRQVLGATPYEQYF

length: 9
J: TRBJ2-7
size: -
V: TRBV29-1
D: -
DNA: TGCAGTCGTTCTTACGAGCAGTACTTC
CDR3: CSRSYEQYF

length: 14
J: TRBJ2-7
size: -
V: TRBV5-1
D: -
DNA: TGCGCCAGCAGCCAAAGGACTGAAGCCGGCGAGCAGTACTTC
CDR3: CASSQRTEAGEQYF

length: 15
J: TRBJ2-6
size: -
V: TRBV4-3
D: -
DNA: TGCGCCAGCAGCCATGGATCCTCTGGGGCCAACGTCCTGACTTTC
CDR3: CASSHGSSGANVLTF

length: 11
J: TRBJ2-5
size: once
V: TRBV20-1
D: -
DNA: TGCAGTGCTAGTTCAGGATTAACCCAGTACTTC
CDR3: CSASSGLTQYF

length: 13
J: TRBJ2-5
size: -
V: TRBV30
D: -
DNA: TGTGCCTGGAGTGTAGCCGGGGAAGAGACCCAGTACTTC
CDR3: CAWSVAGEETQYF

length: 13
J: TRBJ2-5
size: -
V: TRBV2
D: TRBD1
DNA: TGTGCCAGCAGTACTGACAGGGCAGAGACCCAGTACTTC
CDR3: CASSTDRAETQYF

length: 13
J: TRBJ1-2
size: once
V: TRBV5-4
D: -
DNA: TGTGCCAGCAGCTTGCTTGGTGCGGGGAGAGTCCTCTTC
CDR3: CASSLLGAGRVLF

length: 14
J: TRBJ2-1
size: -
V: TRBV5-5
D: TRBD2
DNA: TGTGCCAGCAGCTGGACTAGCGGCTACAATGAGCAGTTCTTC
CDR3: CASSWTSGYNEQFF

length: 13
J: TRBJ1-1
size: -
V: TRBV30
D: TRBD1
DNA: TGTGCCTGGAGTGGACAGGGACGCACTGAAGCTTTCTTT
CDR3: CAWSGQGRTEAFF

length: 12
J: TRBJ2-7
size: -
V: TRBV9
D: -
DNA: TGTGCCAGCAGCGTAGTAGGGGGCGAGCAGTACTTC
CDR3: CASSVVGGEQYF

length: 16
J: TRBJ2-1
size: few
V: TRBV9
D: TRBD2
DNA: TGTGCCAGCAGCGAACCTAGCGGTGCCCTGGACAATGAGCAGTTCTTC
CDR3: CASSEPSGALDNEQFF

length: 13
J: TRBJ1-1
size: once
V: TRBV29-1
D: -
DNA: TGCAGCGTCCGGACCTCGGGGGACACTGAAGCTTTCTTT
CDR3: CSVRTSGDTEAFF

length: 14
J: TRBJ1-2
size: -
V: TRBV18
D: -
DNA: TGTGCCAGCTCACCAGTAGAGGAGAACTATGGCTACACCTTC
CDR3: CASSPVEENYGYTF

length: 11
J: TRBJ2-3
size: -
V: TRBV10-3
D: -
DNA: TGTGCCATCAGTGAACACGATACGCAGTATTTT
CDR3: CAISEHDTQYF

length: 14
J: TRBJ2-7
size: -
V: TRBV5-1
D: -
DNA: TGCGCCAGCAGCTTGGAGCGCGGTCCCTACGAGCAGTACTTC
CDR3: CASSLERGPYEQYF

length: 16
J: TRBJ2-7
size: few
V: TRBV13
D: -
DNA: TGTGCCAGCAGTTACCTTCGGTCCTTACGCGAGTCGGAGCAGTACTTC
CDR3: CASSYLRSLRESEQYF

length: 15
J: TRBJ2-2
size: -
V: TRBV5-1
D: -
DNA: TGCGCCAGCAGCTCACTAACGCGGAACACCGGGGAGCTGTTTTTT
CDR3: CASSSLTRNTGELFF

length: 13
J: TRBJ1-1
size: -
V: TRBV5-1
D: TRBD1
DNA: TGCGCCAGCAGCTCCGGACAGGGGATTGAAGCTTTCTTT
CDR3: CASSSGQGIEAFF

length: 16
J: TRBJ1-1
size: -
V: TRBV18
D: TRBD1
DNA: TGTGCCAGCTCGCCGCGACAGGGGGAAATGAACACTGAAGCTTTCTTT
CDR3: CASSPRQGEMNTEAFF

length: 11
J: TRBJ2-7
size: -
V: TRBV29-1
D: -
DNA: TGCAGCGTAGATGGTCTCTACGAGCAGTACTTC
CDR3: CSVDGLYEQYF

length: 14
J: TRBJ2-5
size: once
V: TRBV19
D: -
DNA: TGTGCCAGTAGTATGGTGACAGATAAAGAGACCCAGTACTTC
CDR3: CASSMVTDKETQYF

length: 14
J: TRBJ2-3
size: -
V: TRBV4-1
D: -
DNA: TGCGCCAGCAGCCACCCGGGCCCCAGGGATACGCAGTATTTT
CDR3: CASSHPGPRDTQYF

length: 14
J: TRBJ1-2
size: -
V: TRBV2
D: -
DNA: TGTGCCAGCAGTGATAGTTTAGGAACCAGTGGCTACACCTTC
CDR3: CASSDSLGTSGYTF

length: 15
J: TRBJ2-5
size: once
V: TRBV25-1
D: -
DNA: TGTGCCAGCAGTGAATATGCCGGCCTACAAGAGACCCAGTACTTC
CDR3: CASSEYAGLQETQYF

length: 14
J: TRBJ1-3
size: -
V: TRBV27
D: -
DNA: TGTGCCAGCAAAAGCGGGGGCTCTGGAAACACCATATATTTT
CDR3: CASKSGGSGNTIYF

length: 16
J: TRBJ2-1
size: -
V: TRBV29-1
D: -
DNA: TGCAGCGTTGGAATGAAGGGACTCCGGCACTACAATGAGCAGTTCTTC
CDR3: CSVGMKGLRHYNEQFF

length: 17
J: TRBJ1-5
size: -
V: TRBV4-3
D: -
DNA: TGCGCCAGCAGCCAATCCCTACTCCCCTTTAGCAATCAGCCCCAGCATTTT
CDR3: CASSQSLLPFSNQPQHF

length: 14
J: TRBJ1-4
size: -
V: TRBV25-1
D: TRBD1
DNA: TGTGCCAGCAGTGCGCCAGGGGGCGGGGAAAAACTGTTTTTT
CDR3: CASSAPGGGEKLFF

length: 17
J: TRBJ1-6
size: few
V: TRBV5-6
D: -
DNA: TGTGCCAGCAGCTTAAGGAGGGCCCAGATATCCGGCACACCCCTCCACTTT
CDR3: CASSLRRAQISGTPLHF

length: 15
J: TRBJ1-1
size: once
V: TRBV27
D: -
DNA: TGTGCCAGCAGTTCCGGGACACAGGGAAACACTGAAGCTTTCTTT
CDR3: CASSSGTQGNTEAFF

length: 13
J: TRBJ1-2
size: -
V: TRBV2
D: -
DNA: TGTGCCAGCAGTGAAAACAGGAACGATGGCTACACCTTC
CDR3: CASSENRNDGYTF

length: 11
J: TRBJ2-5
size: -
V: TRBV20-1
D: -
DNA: TGCAGTGCTAGATATCAAGAGACCCAGTACTTC
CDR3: CSARYQETQYF

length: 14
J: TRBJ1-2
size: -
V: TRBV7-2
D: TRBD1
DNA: TGTGCCAGCAGCCTGACAGGGCCCAACTATGGCTACACCTTC
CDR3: CASSLTGPNYGYTF

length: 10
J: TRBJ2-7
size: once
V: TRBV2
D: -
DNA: TGTGCCAGCAGACACTTGGAGCAGTACTTC
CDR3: CASRHLEQYF

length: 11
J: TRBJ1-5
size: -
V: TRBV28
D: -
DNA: TGTGCCAGCAGTCAGACAGTATCCCAGCATTTT
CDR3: CASSQTVSQHF

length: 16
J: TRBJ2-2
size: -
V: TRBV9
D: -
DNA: TGTGCCAGCAGCGTAGGAGGGAGTAGGAACACCGGGGAGCTGTTTTTT
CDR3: CASSVGGSRNTGELFF

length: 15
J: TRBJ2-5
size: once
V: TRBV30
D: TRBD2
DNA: TGTGCCTGGAGTGTACTAGCGGGAGGCGCGGAGACCCAGTACTTC
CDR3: CAWSVLAGGAETQYF

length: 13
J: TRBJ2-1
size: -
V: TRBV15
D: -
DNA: TGTGCCACCAAGGTCGGGGTTTCGAATGAGCAGTTCTTC
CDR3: CATKVGVSNEQFF

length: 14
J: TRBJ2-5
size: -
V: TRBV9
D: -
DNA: TGTGCCAGCAGCGTCCGGGACAACGCAGAGACCCAGTACTTC
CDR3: CASSVRDNAETQYF

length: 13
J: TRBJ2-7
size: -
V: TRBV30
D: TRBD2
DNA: TGTGCCTGGAGTAGACGGGGGGTCGGCGAGCAGTACTTC
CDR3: CAWSRRGVGEQYF

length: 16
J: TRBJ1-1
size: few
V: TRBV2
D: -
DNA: TGTGCCAGCAGTGGGGGGTTTGTAAGGGTGAACACTGAAGCTTTCTTT
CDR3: CASSGGFVRVNTEAFF

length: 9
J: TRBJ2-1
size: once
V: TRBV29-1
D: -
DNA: TGCAGCGTCCACAATGAGCAGTTCTTC
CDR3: CSVHNEQFF

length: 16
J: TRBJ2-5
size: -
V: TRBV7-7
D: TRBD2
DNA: TGTGCCAGCAGCCTTTTCACTAGCGGGGGGGTAGAGACCCAGTACTTC
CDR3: CASSLFTSGGVETQYF

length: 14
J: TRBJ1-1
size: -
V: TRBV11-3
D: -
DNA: TGTGCCAGCAGCTTAGACCCCTACTCCGCTGAAGCTTTCTTT
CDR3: CASSLDPYSAEAFF

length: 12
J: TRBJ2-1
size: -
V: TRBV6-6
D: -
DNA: TGTGCCAGCAGTTATCGCTACAATGAGCAGTTCTTC
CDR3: CASSYRYNEQFF

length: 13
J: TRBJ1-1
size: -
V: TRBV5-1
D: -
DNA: TGCGCCAGCAGCTTGGTCCCGCAGGGGGAAGCTTTCTTT
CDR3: CASSLVPQGEAFF